Below, one TCR beta chain is given with its context. It lacks a known antigen. No clone much larger than this one lies a single base away; base qualities are absent. Stable Graves' hyperthyroidism was defined as no progression to ophthalmopathy during 18 months of follow-up. Hyperthyroidism patients were newly diagnosed, had a disease duration of under 2 months, and were aged 18 to 65 years. Any patient with an uncontrolled infection, another autoimmune disease, pregnancy or lactation was excluded. Diagnoses relied on clinical symptoms, serum thyroxine and TRAb, thyroid ultrasound and orbital computed tomography. Ficoll-Paque density gradient centrifugation was used to isolate PBMCs from 10 ml of fresh peripheral blood. Total RNA was extracted using Trizol reagent, and RNA quality was assessed on an Agilent 2100 Bioanalyzer. The CDR3 covers 14 residues, taking in both the cysteine and the phenylalanine. The DNA shown is the 42-base CDR3, in frame from base 1. Trimming accounts for 5 bases at V and 2 bases at J, while the number of junction bases matched to no gene is 4. CDR1 and CDR2, per the germline V gene (reference sequence), are DFQATT and SNEGSKA.

The data stem from a study of T cells in Graves' hyperthyroidism and ophthalmopathy (dated by TCRdb to between 2017 and 2020). Concerning the study at large: Peripheral blood was sampled at the time of initial diagnosis, prior to any treatment. To identify TCR V-J signatures that set the groups apart, the researchers used a discovery cohort of 90 to 100 patients, made up of some 41 with Graves' ophthalmopathy and about 59 with stable Graves' hyperthyroidism. Prospective prediction of ophthalmopathy was tested in an independent validation cohort consisting of roughly 19 hyperthyroidism patients and some 15 patients who later progressed to ophthalmopathy. The roughly 100 discovery patients were randomly divided into training and test sets at a 7:3 ratio. In addition, the study compared T-cell repertoires in thyroid tissue and in blood from several Graves' hyperthyroidism patients. Once sampling was done, hyperthyroidism patients were given methimazole at a starting dose of 30 mg daily, whereas ophthalmopathy patients were given high-dose intravenous methylprednisolone. The paper describes TCR Vbeta CDR3 sequencing of 120 to 150 peripheral blood samples, made up of 40 to 45 ophthalmopathy patients, some 80 hyperthyroidism patients and some 17 progressor patients. Overall study results and their limits: Most expanded thyroid clonotypes (frequency above 0.001) were also detected in blood, a finding suggesting that blood repertoires may reflect thyroid immune responses. In validation, the model predicted progression to ophthalmopathy a median of roughly 6.1 months before onset, with roughly 70% sensitivity and 72.22% specificity. A model built on a 13 V-J signature distinguished ophthalmopathy from stable hyperthyroidism, reaching 85% to 90% sensitivity and 81.08% specificity in cross-validation and 80%/75% in testing. No statistical method was used to set the sample size in advance, and investigators knew the group allocation.

Amplification of TCR beta CDR3 regions was carried out from RNA transcripts. For the first round of RT-PCR on the TCR CDR3, the HTBI primer set was used together with the Qiagen OneStep RT-PCR kit. The libraries were constructed in a second round of multiplex PCR and then size-selected and purified. The libraries were sequenced on an Illumina HiSeq2000 using paired-end 100 bp reads. The authors processed their data as follows. SOAPnuke was used to process the raw data, throwing out any read that contained adapters or uncalled bases, had a mean Phred below 15, or lacked an exact constant-primer or identifier match. High-quality paired reads were merged with COPE v1.2.5, and unique nucleotide sequences were defined as clonotypes. MiTCR v1.1 was used to align the clonotypes against IMGT TRBV, TRBD and TRBJ reference segments. The analysis was restricted to V-J combinations with a frequency above 0.0001, which together covered 99% to 99.2% of the repertoires. The TCS score was defined as F50 (clonal expansion) divided by E x V (chaos), with BLOSUM62-based TCRdist calculated between CDR3 peptides within each V-J. Welch's t-statistics and random forest reduced fewer than 550 V-J features to some 14, which were used in a naive Bayes classifier (R e1071). The public sequencing data were trimmed at Q25 with fastp and processed into clonotypes with MiXCR by TCRdb, which kept only in-frame beta chains. Each CDR3 protein gets just one entry, which takes the most common genes and DNA from the rows behind it. TCRdb assigned the V and J calls; the authors' analysis was not used. Across this sample there are some 740,000 distinct CDR3 sequences, with 14% seen only once. 10% to 13% of the sample belongs to the ten largest clones.

The sequence was collected from a woman younger than 30 with Graves' hyperthyroidism. Sequenced material: blood. The V and J segments used are TRBV20-1 and TRBJ1-5, and TRBD1 aligns with 9 junction nucleotides. The DNA sequence is as follows: TGCAGTGCTCTAACAGGGGGCGGCAATCAGCCCCAGCATTTT. It is translated as CSALTGGGNQPQHF.